These T cell receptor beta chains were read from a single sample in a study of blood T cell repertoires in COVID-19. Method: immunoSEQ multiplex PCR; TCRdb's copy keeps in-frame clones and lacks some. The sample records about 110,000 clones, approximately 91% being singletons. Sequencing was carried out using peripheral blood. The receptor source for this set is a woman between 70 and 85 years old who had recovered from COVID-19. The CDR3 runs from the conserved cysteine through the conserved F or W. The listing skips clone size in some rows; elsewhere it reads once, few, many or a size class.

TRBV28	NA	TRBJ1-5	CATQFMVNQPQHF
TRBV4-3	NA	TRBJ2-1	CASSVSGTYNEQFF
TRBV3-1/TRBV3-2	NA	TRBJ1-3	CASSPRGTGNTIYF
TRBV7-6	NA	TRBJ1-1	CASSNGGRVEAFF
TRBV6-2/TRBV6-3	NA	TRBJ1-2	CASSSPRFIYGYTF
TRBV4-1	NA	TRBJ2-5	CASSPQSGLGWSQYF
TRBV29-1	NA	TRBJ2-3	CSGNSGTDTQYF
TRBV10-3	NA	TRBJ2-5	CAVGEGTTQYF
TRBV10-3	NA	TRBJ1-5	CAISEGQGEQPQHF
TRBV3-1/TRBV3-2	once	TRBJ2-3	CASSQEEGVTQYF
TRBV30	NA	TRBJ1-2	CAWGGEANGYTF
TRBV4-1	NA	TRBJ2-7	CASSLGLAFTYEQYF
TRBV5-1	NA	TRBJ2-7	CASSWGLAGEGEQYF
TRBV18	NA	TRBJ2-5	CASSPQVRETQYF
TRBV15	NA	TRBJ2-4	CATSPRQGIQYF
TRBV5-5	once	TRBJ2-1	CASSSPFSHNEQFF
TRBV30	NA	TRBJ1-1	CAWSRGALTEAFF
TRBV4-2	NA	TRBJ1-2	CASSQGTATVYGYTF
TRBV27	few	TRBJ1-5	CASRGGQATYGPQHF
TRBV4-3	once	TRBJ2-1	CASSQDWEGEQFF
TRBV18	NA	TRBJ2-5	CASSPGVQETQYF
TRBV6-5	NA	TRBJ1-2	CASSPTGQGYTF
TRBV2	NA	TRBJ2-5	CASRRGLWETQYF
TRBV19	NA	TRBJ2-5	CASSTPPGGSKETQYF
TRBV4-2	NA	TRBJ2-7	CASSHVGQSDYEQYF
TRBV19	NA	TRBJ2-5	CASSRDRGPVGQETQYF
TRBV24-1	NA	TRBJ1-2	CATSDSGRDRGYTF
TRBV6-2/TRBV6-3	NA	TRBJ1-2	CASSYRGYGYTF
TRBV24-1	NA	TRBJ1-5	CATSDPGRGRRNQPQHF
TRBV2	NA	TRBJ2-7	CASSAGTGREQYF
TRBV5-1	NA	TRBJ2-1	CASSLPGLAGGNEQFF
TRBV7-2	NA	TRBJ1-3	CASSWTGENTIYF
TRBV4-2	NA	TRBJ1-2	CASSQADREGSYTF
TRBV11-3	NA	TRBJ2-3	CASSHTRGLNTQYF
TRBV7-2	NA	TRBJ1-5	CASSSGMPGGAQHF
TRBV5-4	NA	TRBJ2-2	CASSPWDRGPGGELFF
TRBV2	few	TRBJ1-2	CASSSGDYGYTF
TRBV4-1	NA	TRBJ2-7	CASSPGLAASSYEQYF
TRBV28	few	TRBJ1-2	CASSLQGRYGYTF
TRBV6-4	NA	TRBJ2-3	CASSYSGAPGDTQYF
TRBV19	NA	TRBJ1-5	CASSVSGGNQPQHF
TRBV7-9	NA	TRBJ1-5	CASSLRDSSRDQPQHF
TRBV6-4	once	TRBJ2-1	CASIRTGGGVYNEQFF
TRBV2	NA	TRBJ2-3	CASSYDRGRSTDTQYF
TRBV28	NA	TRBJ1-1	CASSFPQGNTEAFF
TRBV2	once	TRBJ2-1	CASSKRQGNEQFF
TRBV12-3/TRBV12-4	NA	TRBJ1-1	CASTYSRGTEAFF
TRBV27	NA	TRBJ1-1	CASSRWGGATRPEAFF
TRBV30	few	TRBJ1-2	CAWSVSRADNYGYTF
TRBV6-5	NA	TRBJ1-1	CASTRFLVREAFF
TRBV6-2/TRBV6-3	few	TRBJ2-7	CASSYWVQGEQYF
TRBV6-2/TRBV6-3	NA	TRBJ1-1	CASSQLGFRTEAFF
TRBV5-1	NA	TRBJ2-3	CASQPRLGSVSTDTQYF
TRBV28	NA	TRBJ2-5	CASTLGGRATWETQYF
TRBV16	NA	TRBJ2-3	CASSQWPATGINTDTQYF
TRBV5-4	NA	TRBJ2-1	CASSSGTGYNEQFF
TRBV7-2	once	TRBJ2-5	CASSIDSSWKSETQYF